This record concerns one T cell receptor beta chain sequence. Its antigen is undetermined. The record originates from a study of shared clonotypes between healthy human individuals. General study findings and limits: Among several donors, about 5% of naive CD4 clonotypes were found in common. Compared with clonotypes that all four donors shared, non-shared clonotypes had lower generation probabilities.

This table comes from immunoSEQ multiplex PCR, and its TCRdb copy is limited to in-frame clones, with some not included. There are about 510,000 clones in the sample; 90% to 96% occur only once, and approximately 0.06% lies in the top ten. Germline CDR1 and CDR2: MNHGY and SAAAGT. The V and J ends lost 2 bases and 0 bases respectively, with 11 bases between them. The CDR3 is 17 residues long. Sequencing input: naive CD4+ T cells sorted from blood. Subset given: CD45RA+ positively selected. V usage is TRBV6-8 and J usage is TRBJ2-6; no clear D. The TCR comes from a woman younger than 45 in good health. CDR3 in amino acids: CASSYEAGSSGANVLTF. The CDR3 DNA is TGTGCCAGCAGTTACGAGGCAGGTAGCTCTGGGGCCAACGTCCTGACTTTC.